A selection of T cell receptor beta chains follows, all from one sample in a study of T-cell memory formation after mild COVID-19. Using its own MiXCR run on the 5' RACE reads, TCRdb lists one record per CDR3 protein. This table holds around 180,000 distinct CDR3 sequences, approximately 16% found once. The sequenced sample consisted of PBMCs or a T cell subset sorted from them (not recorded which). The receptors derive from an adult woman who had mild COVID-19 (a few samples of this study predate the infection). Cell type and time point are not known. Both conserved end residues are part of each CDR3. D genes are given only for firm matches. Rows give clone size only sometimes, using once, few, many, or a class for an expanded clone.

>TRBV7-9|NA|TRBJ2-3|many
CASSQSTYGTDTQYF
TGTGCCAGCAGCCAGTCCACCTACGGCACAGATACGCAGTATTTT
>TRBV20-1|TRBD1|TRBJ1-5|many
CSANTGGASTGNQPQHF
TGCAGTGCTAATACAGGGGGCGCGTCTACGGGCAATCAGCCCCAGCATTTT
>TRBV6-2/TRBV6-3|NA|TRBJ1-6|few
CASSEGRAFYSPLHF
TGTGCCAGCAGTGAAGGCAGGGCTTTCTATTCACCCCTCCACTTT
>TRBV2|TRBD1|TRBJ1-1|few
CASSTGGRTEAFF
TGTGCCAGCAGCACAGGGGGACGCACTGAAGCTTTCTTT
>TRBV3-1|NA|TRBJ2-7|many
CASSRTSYEQYF
TGTGCCAGCAGCCGTACTTCCTACGAGCAGTACTTC
>TRBV20-1|NA|TRBJ1-3|NA
CSADSQGTSGNTIYF
TGCAGTGCCGATTCCCAGGGGACCTCTGGAAACACCATATATTTT
>TRBV4-1|NA|TRBJ1-3|few
CASSRDLISGNTIYF
TGCGCCAGCAGCCGGGACTTGATCTCTGGAAACACCATATATTTT
>TRBV6-6|TRBD1|TRBJ2-7|NA
CASRRQGSEQYF
TGTGCCAGCAGGCGACAGGGGAGCGAGCAGTACTTC
>TRBV4-2|NA|TRBJ2-6|NA
CASSQGATRSGANVLTF
TGTGCCAGCAGCCAGGGTGCCACTCGCTCTGGGGCCAACGTCCTGACTTTC
>TRBV5-5|NA|TRBJ1-2|few
CASSDGNYGYTF
TGTGCCAGCAGTGATGGCAACTATGGCTACACCTTC
>TRBV4-2|TRBD2|TRBJ2-5|few
CASSQILTSGGQETQYF
TGTGCCAGCAGCCAAATACTGACTAGCGGGGGACAAGAGACCCAGTACTTC